Listed here are 29 T cell receptor beta chains from one sample, sequenced in a study of T cell responses to AZD1222 COVID-19 vaccine. Assay used: immunoSEQ multiplex PCR; TCRdb lists only in-frame clones, some missing. The sample includes approximately 90,000 clones, roughly 91% of them seen just once. Sequenced here: peripheral blood, sampled on day 0 of AZD1222 vaccination. Receptor source: an adult in good health.

This clone came up a few times. The chain couples TRBV8-1 to TRBJ1-1; the table names TRBD1, a call not compared with the DNA. TRBV8-1 is flagged as a pseudogene. This CDR3 spans 22 amino acids. Written as DNA, the CDR3 is TGTGGCAGTGCATCCGCAGGGATCGGCCTTGCGGCTCTAAACAGGGCTTGCACTGAAGCTTTCTTT. Its translation: CGSASAGIGLAALNRACTEAFF.

The rearrangement links TRBV4-3 to TRBJ2-5; D is uncertain. The CDR3 covers 16 residues. Trimming stripped 0 bases from V and 3 bases from J, with 14 bases between. The germline gives CDR1 LGHNA, CDR2 YSLEER. CDR3 loop: CASSQDLRSREETQYF. CDR3 sequence (DNA): TGCGCCAGCAGCCAAGATTTAAGGTCCCGGGAAGAGACCCAGTACTTC.

This chain uses TRBV5-4 with TRBJ2-7; TRBD1 matches at 8 bases. Germline assignment: CDR1 SGHNT and CDR2 YYREEE (reference sequence). Trimming removed 4 bases from V and 5 bases from J; junction bases left unmatched: 8. This CDR3 is 14 amino acids long. The CDR3, as DNA: TGTGCCAGCAGCGCGGACAGGGTGTCCAACGAGCAGTACTTC. Protein sequence: CASSADRVSNEQYF.

V usage is TRBV7-9 and J usage is TRBJ1-2; tentative D call: TRBD1 (6 bases). This CDR3 is 15 amino acids long. With 0 bases removed from V and 10 bases from J, the gap between germline ends came to 18 bases. Germline CDR1 and CDR2: SEHNR and FQNEAQ (reference sequence). CDR3 in amino acids: CASSLAVASGGNYTF. Written as DNA, the CDR3 is TGTGCCAGCAGCTTAGCGGTTGCTTCGGGGGGCAACTACACCTTC.

The rearrangement links TRBV2 to TRBJ1-4; 7 bases align to TRBD1. The V segment lost 6 bases and the J segment 12 bases; nucleotides outside the gene matches: 10. CDR3 length: 13 amino acids. CDR1 and CDR2 (germline): SNHLY, FYNNEI. DNA for the CDR3: TGTGCCAGCAGGAAGGGGGCAGGTAGCGAACTGTTTTTT. The encoded protein is CASRKGAGSELFF.

V usage is TRBV7-2 and J usage is TRBJ2-7, with TRBD2 matching over 8 bases. CDR1 and CDR2 from the germline V gene are SGHTA and FQGNSA. Unmatched junction bases numbered 3, after V lost 2 bases and J lost 3 bases. The CDR3 sequence is 14 residues long. The CDR3 loop reads CASSLTSGFYEQYF. In DNA form, the CDR3 reads TGTGCCAGCAGCTTAACTAGCGGATTCTACGAGCAGTACTTC.

The chain couples TRBV12-3 or TRBV12-4 to TRBJ2-7; tentatively, D is TRBD2 (7 bases). There are 12 residues in the CDR3. Between the trimmed V and J ends, which lost 2 bases and 6 bases, there was a span of 8 bases. CDR3 sequence: CASSLRGGEQYF. The DNA of the CDR3 is TGTGCCAGCAGTTTAAGGGGGGGCGAGCAGTACTTC.

The chain links TRBV12-3 or TRBV12-4 to TRBJ1-2; TRBD1 aligns across 7 bases. Unmatched junction bases numbered 7, after V lost 6 bases and J lost 6 bases. The CDR3 runs 13 residues. The CDR3 sequence is CASRADRVNGYTF. The CDR3 DNA reads as TGTGCCAGCAGAGCCGACAGGGTCAATGGCTACACCTTC.

The gene calls are TRBV5-1 and TRBJ2-3; D unclear. The CDR3 consists of 13 residues. V was trimmed by 0 bases and J by 2 bases, leaving 4 bases between them. Germline V lookup: CDR1 SGHRS, CDR2 YFSETQ. CDR3 sequence (DNA): TGCGCCAGCAGCTTGGGGCCCACAGATACGCAGTATTTT. The encoded protein is CASSLGPTDTQYF.

This chain uses TRBV2 with TRBJ2-2; D is ambiguous. Germline CDR1 SNHLY, CDR2 FYNNEI. This CDR3 spans 15 amino acids. Trimming removed 6 bases at V and 2 bases at J, with 13 bases between. The chain's CDR3 is CASRSEQLNTGELFF. The DNA for the CDR3 is TGTGCCAGCAGATCGGAGCAGTTAAACACCGGGGAGCTGTTTTTT.

The V gene is TRBV28, the J gene TRBJ1-3; no firm D call. Germline loops: CDR1 MDHEN, CDR2 SYDVKM. The CDR3 sequence is 16 residues long. The V end lost 5 bases, the J end lost 3 bases, and 17 bases lay between the germline ends. Here the CDR3 reads CASSLPGGANGNTIYF. In nucleotides, the CDR3 is TGTGCCAGCAGTCTGCCTGGAGGCGCGAATGGAAACACCATATATTTT.

This clone is medium-sized within its sample. The rearrangement links TRBV7-3 to TRBJ1-1; 10 bases match TRBD1. The V segment lost 5 bases and the J segment 7 bases; nucleotides outside the gene matches: 13. The CDR3 is made up of 16 amino acids. Germline loops: CDR1 SGHTA, CDR2 FQGTGA. The CDR3 is CASSHFPGQGLHEAFF. The CDR3 DNA reads TGTGCCAGCAGCCATTTCCCGGGACAGGGGCTACATGAAGCTTTCTTT.

This chain joins TRBV5-1 and TRBJ2-7, with TRBD2 matching over 13 bases. Germline trimming cut 3 bases from V and 3 bases from J; bases unmatched to any gene: 9. Germline V lookup: CDR1 SGHRS, CDR2 YFSETQ. The CDR3 is 17 amino acids. CDR3 loop: CASSSSGTSGDLYEQYF. DNA of the CDR3: TGCGCCAGCAGCTCCTCCGGGACTAGCGGGGATCTCTACGAGCAGTACTTC.

The rearrangement joins TRBV5-1 to TRBJ1-4, with 10 bases that match TRBD1. The germline V gene encodes CDR1 SGHRS and CDR2 YFSETQ. V shed 0 bases, J shed 1 base, and the junction held 6 bases outside the gene matches. There are 18 residues in the CDR3. The CDR3 sequence is CASSLARDRGVTNEKLFF. In DNA form, the CDR3 reads TGCGCCAGCAGCTTGGCCCGGGACAGGGGAGTAACTAATGAAAAACTGTTTTTT.

This sequence joins TRBV12-3 or TRBV12-4 and TRBJ1-2; D may be TRBD1 (5 bases). The CDR3 totals 12 residues. The V end was cut by 3 bases, the J end by 7 bases, with 9 bases between. CDR3 nucleotides: TGTGCCAGCAGTTTGGGGGGAGGTGGCTACACCTTC. Its protein is CASSLGGGGYTF.

Worth noting for this clone: The junction shows a germline mismatch at one end, possibly a read error. This chain connects TRBV2 to TRBJ2-3; tentatively, D is TRBD1 (5 bases). In germline, CDR1 is SNHLY, CDR2 FYNNEI. The CDR3 totals 14 residues. In DNA, the CDR3 is TGTGCCAGCAGTGATTACTCGGACACAGCTACGCAGTATTTT. Translation gives CASSDYSDTATQYF.

The chain carries TRBV3-1 (or the pseudogene TRBV3-2) and TRBJ1-4, with TRBD1 matching over 9 bases. J was trimmed by 6 bases and V by 5 bases; bases with no gene match: 4. CDR1 LGHDT and CDR2 YNNKEL come from the germline V gene (reference sequence). This CDR3 contains 14 residues. As DNA, the CDR3 is TGTGCCAGCAGCTCCCGGGACAGGGATGAAAAACTGTTTTTT. It translates to CASSSRDRDEKLFF.

V is TRBV7-6 and J is TRBJ1-4; D is possibly TRBD1 (6 bases). The CDR3 loop spans 15 amino acids. Germline V CDR1 and CDR2: SGHVS, FNYEAQ. The V gene lost 5 bases and the J gene lost 4 bases, with 14 bases spanning the gap. The CDR3 here is CASSPKTGYNEKLFF. CDR3 nucleotides: TGTGCCAGCAGCCCAAAGACAGGCTATAATGAAAAACTGTTTTTT.

The V call is TRBV6-4, the J call TRBJ2-3; TRBD1 agrees at 8 bases. Losses at the gene ends were 5 bases for V and 5 bases for J; bases not matched to a gene: 6. Germline loops: CDR1 MRHNA, CDR2 SNTAGT. CDR3 length: 14 amino acids. CDR3 in amino acids: CASSIQGEEDTQYF. The CDR3 nucleotides read TGTGCCAGCAGTATACAGGGGGAGGAAGATACGCAGTATTTT.

The chain links TRBV2 to TRBJ1-6, with D unclear. The V gene's germline CDR1 is SNHLY and CDR2 FYNNEI. The CDR3 is made up of 16 amino acids. The V end was cut by 3 bases, the J end by 0 bases, with 9 bases between. This CDR3 is CASSERPGSYNSPLHF. For the CDR3, the DNA is TGTGCCAGCAGTGAGCGTCCGGGCTCCTATAATTCACCCCTCCACTTT. The full variable domain, its missing parts supplied by reference TRBV2 and TRBJ1-6, is EPEVTQTPSHQVTQMGQEVILRCVPISNHLYFYWYRQILGQKVEFLVSFYNNEISEKSEIFDDQFSVERPDGSNFTLKIRSTKLEDSAMYFCASSERPGSYNSPLHFGNGTRLTVT.

This chain connects TRBV30 to TRBJ2-3, with D unclear. V lost 0 bases to trimming and J lost 6 bases, with 7 bases between them. Looked up from germline, CDR1 is GTSNPN and CDR2 is SVGIG (reference sequence). This CDR3 has 12 amino acids. As DNA, the CDR3 is TGTGCCTGGAGTGTACGTGGGGATACGCAGTATTTT. Protein: CAWSVRGDTQYF. Full variable domain (rest looked up from reference TRBV30 and TRBJ2-3): SQTIHQWPATLVQPVGSPLSLECTVEGTSNPNLYWYRQAAGRGLQLLFYSVGIGQISSEVPQNLSASRPQDRQFILSSKKLLLSDSGFYLCAWSVRGDTQYFGPGTRLTVL.

This chain uses TRBV5-1 with TRBJ1-2; D possibly corresponds to TRBD1 (5 bases). Per the germline V gene, CDR1 is SGHRS and CDR2 is YFSETQ. The V gene lost 6 bases and the J gene lost 6 bases, with 21 bases spanning the gap. This CDR3 has 15 amino acids. The CDR3 reads CASTQGSGMADGYTF. The DNA of the CDR3 is TGCGCCAGCACCCAGGGATCGGGTATGGCGGATGGCTACACCTTC.

This clone came up many times. CDR3 bases: TGTGCCACCAGCAGACCCACCATAGGACTGACGCCTCAACAGTTCTTC. Protein sequence: CATSRPTIGLTPQQFF. The J gene is TRBJ2-1, the V gene TRBV15; D may be TRBD2 (5 bases). The V and J ends lost 2 bases and 13 bases respectively, with 24 bases between them. This CDR3 is 16 amino acids long. Germline loops: CDR1 LNHNV, CDR2 YYDKDF (reference sequence).

This rearrangement joins TRBV4-1 to TRBJ1-3; weak D call: TRBD1 (5 bases). Germline V gene data show CDR1 as MGHRA and CDR2 as YSYEKL. The CDR3 extends over 16 amino acids. V was pared by 2 bases and J by 2 bases, with 13 bases between. CDR3 sequence reads: CASSQKWTTAGNTIYF. Here the CDR3 DNA reads TGCGCCAGCAGCCAAAAATGGACAACCGCTGGAAACACCATATATTTT.

The chain combines TRBV30 with TRBJ2-2; TRBD1 is a possible D gene (6 bases). Trimming shortened V by 1 base and J by 1 base, and 7 bases separated the two germline ends. Germline lookup yields CDR1 GTSNPN and CDR2 SVGIG (reference sequence). The CDR3 length is 14 residues. The CDR3 sequence: CAWSGTVNTGELFF. The CDR3 nucleotides are TGTGCCTGGAGTGGGACAGTGAACACCGGGGAGCTGTTTTTT. Supplemented by reference TRBV30 and TRBJ2-2, the full variable domain reads SQTIHQWPATLVQPVGSPLSLECTVEGTSNPNLYWYRQAAGRGLQLLFYSVGIGQISSEVPQNLSASRPQDRQFILSSKKLLLSDSGFYLCAWSGTVNTGELFFGEGSRLTVL.

The chain has TRBV5-1 and TRBJ1-1, with 8 positions matching TRBD1. Germline V gene sequence: CDR1 SGHRS, CDR2 YFSETQ. The CDR3 spans 14 residues. J gave up 4 bases and V 2 bases, and 4 bases lay outside the gene matches. This chain's CDR3 is CASSFTTGGTEAFF. The CDR3 DNA sequence: TGCGCCAGCAGCTTCACAACAGGGGGCACTGAAGCTTTCTTT.

As DNA, the CDR3 is TGTGCCAGCACCTTACTTGAGAATTCACCCCTCCACTTT. It translates to CASTLLENSPLHF. The chain uses TRBV6-6 and TRBJ1-6, with D uncertain. The CDR3 covers 13 residues. CDR1 is MNHNY, CDR2 SVGAGI, per germline (reference sequence). V was pared by 7 bases and J by 7 bases, with 11 bases between.

This chain links TRBV5-1 with TRBJ1-1; 8 bases agree with TRBD1. V shed 5 bases, J shed 7 bases, and the junction held 10 bases outside the gene matches. This CDR3 comprises 14 residues. CDR1 and CDR2 from the germline V gene are SGHRS and YFSETQ. The CDR3 bases are TGCGCCAGCAGACCGGGACAGGTCCCACTTGAAGCTTTCTTT. This translates into CASRPGQVPLEAFF.

The genes are TRBV5-1 and TRBJ1-2, with a weak D call TRBD1 (5 bases). The CDR3 contains 15 residues. The V gene lost 4 bases and the J gene lost 4 bases, with 17 bases spanning the gap. Germline V gives CDR1 SGHRS, CDR2 YFSETQ. The chain's CDR3 is CASSGGGGTLYGYTF. The CDR3 nucleotides read TGCGCCAGCAGCGGGGGAGGAGGTACGCTCTATGGCTACACCTTC. Full variable domain (outside the CDR3, taken from reference TRBV5-1 and TRBJ1-2): KAGVTQTPRYLIKTRGQQVTLSCSPISGHRSVSWYQQTPGQGLQFLFEYFSETQRNKGNFPGRFSGRQFSNSRSEMNVSTLELGDSALYLCASSGGGGTLYGYTFGSGTRLTVV.